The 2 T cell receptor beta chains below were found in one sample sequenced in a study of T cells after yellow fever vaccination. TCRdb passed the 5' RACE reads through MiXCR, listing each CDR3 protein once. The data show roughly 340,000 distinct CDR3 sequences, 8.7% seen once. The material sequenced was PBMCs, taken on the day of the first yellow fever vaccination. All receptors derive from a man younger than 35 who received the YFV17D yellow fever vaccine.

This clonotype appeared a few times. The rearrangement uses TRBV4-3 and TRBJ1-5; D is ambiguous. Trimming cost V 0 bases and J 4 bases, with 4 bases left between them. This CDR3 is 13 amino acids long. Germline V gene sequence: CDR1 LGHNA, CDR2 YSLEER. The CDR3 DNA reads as TGCGCCAGCAGCCAAGATTATAATCAGCCCCAGCATTTT. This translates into CASSQDYNQPQHF.

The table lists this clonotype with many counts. The CDR3 bases are TGCAGTGCTAGCCTGGCGGGGAGCACAGATACGCAGTATTTT. Translation gives CSASLAGSTDTQYF. The rearrangement joins TRBV20-1 to TRBJ2-3, with D possibly matching TRBD2 (6 bases). CDR1 is DFQATT and CDR2 is SNEGSKA in the germline V gene (reference sequence). This CDR3 is 14 amino acids long. Trimming removed 3 bases from V and 0 bases from J, with 10 bases in between.